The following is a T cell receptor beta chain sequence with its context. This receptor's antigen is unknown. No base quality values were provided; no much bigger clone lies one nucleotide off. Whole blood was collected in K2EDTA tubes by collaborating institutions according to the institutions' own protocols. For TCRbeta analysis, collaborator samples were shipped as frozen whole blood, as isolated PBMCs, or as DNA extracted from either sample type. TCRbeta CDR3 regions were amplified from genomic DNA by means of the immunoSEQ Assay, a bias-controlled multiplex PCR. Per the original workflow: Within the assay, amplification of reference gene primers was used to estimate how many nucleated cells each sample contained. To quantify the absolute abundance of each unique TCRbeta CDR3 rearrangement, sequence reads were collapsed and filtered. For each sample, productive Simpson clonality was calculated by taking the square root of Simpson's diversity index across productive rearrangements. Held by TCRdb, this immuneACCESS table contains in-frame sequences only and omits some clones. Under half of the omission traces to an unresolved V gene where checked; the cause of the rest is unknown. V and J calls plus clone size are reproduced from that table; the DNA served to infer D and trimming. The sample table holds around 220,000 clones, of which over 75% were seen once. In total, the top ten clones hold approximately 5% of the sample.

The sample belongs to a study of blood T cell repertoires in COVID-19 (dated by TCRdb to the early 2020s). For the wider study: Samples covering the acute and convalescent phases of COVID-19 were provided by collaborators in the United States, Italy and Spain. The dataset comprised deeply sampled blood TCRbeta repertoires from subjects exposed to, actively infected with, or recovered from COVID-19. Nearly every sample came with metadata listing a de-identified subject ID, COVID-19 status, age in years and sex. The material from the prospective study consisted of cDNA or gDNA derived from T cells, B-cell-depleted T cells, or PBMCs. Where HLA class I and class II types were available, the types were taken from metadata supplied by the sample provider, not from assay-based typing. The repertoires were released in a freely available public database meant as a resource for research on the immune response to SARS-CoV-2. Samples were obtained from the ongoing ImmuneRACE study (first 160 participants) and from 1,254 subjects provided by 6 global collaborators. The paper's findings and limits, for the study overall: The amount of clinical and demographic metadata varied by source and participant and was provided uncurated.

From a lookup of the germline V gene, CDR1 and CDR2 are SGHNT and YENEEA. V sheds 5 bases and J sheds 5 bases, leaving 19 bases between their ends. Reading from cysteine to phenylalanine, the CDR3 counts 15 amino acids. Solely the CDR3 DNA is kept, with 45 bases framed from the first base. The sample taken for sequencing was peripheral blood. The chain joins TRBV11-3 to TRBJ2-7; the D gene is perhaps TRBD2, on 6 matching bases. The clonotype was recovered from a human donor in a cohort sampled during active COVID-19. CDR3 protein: CASSPRPGSLDEQYF. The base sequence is TGTGCCAGCAGCCCCAGGCCCGGGAGTTTGGACGAGCAGTACTTC.